The rows below give T cell receptor beta chains drawn from one sample of a study of T-cell reconstitution after alpha-beta-depleted transplantation in children. TCRdb called the PCR reads again in MiXCR, with one record for every CDR3 protein. Of around 72,000 distinct CDR3 sequences in the sample, roughly 4.9% were seen once. The sample in question was PBMCs, mostly from graft donor cells, obtained 180 days after TCRalphabeta/CD19-depleted stem cell transplant. The receptors originated from a boy under three years old who had a stem cell transplant for acute myeloid leukemia, so the T cells may come from the graft donor. Both conserved end residues are part of each CDR3. A row's size may be missing; if present it is once, few, many or a size class.

j_gene | abundance | v_gene | CDR3aa
TRBJ2-3 | many | TRBV6-2/TRBV6-3 | CASSYAGQDTQYF
TRBJ1-2 | many | TRBV20-1 | CSARGPQWDTF
TRBJ2-5 | many | TRBV3-1 | CASSQRTGLAGGQETQYF
TRBJ2-5 | - | TRBV10-3 | CAISEFGEETQYF
TRBJ1-2 | many | TRBV20-1 | CSATGQGTSIYGYTF
TRBJ1-6 | many | TRBV7-2 | CASSLVRGNSPLHF
TRBJ2-7 | many | TRBV30 | CAWRKGPRYEQYF
TRBJ1-3 | few | TRBV28 | CATEDRRSGNTIYF
TRBJ1-5 | many | TRBV11-2 | CASSLEGTYNQPQHF
TRBJ2-7 | many | TRBV12-3/TRBV12-4 | CASSSDYTEQYF
TRBJ2-1 | - | TRBV4-1 | CASRDRGAPPLSNEQFF
TRBJ2-1 | - | TRBV5-4 | CASSLGGGRNYNEQFF
TRBJ2-6 | many | TRBV7-9 | CASSTGPGANVLTF
TRBJ1-5 | - | TRBV2 | CASRADRGAQPQHF
TRBJ2-2 | many | TRBV20-1 | CSARDRWAGTGELFF
TRBJ1-1 | many | TRBV5-1 | CASSLAKHSEAFF
TRBJ2-7 | many | TRBV20-1 | CSASAQRGRGRPSYEQYF
TRBJ1-5 | many | TRBV10-3 | CAISEKGQGEQPQHF
TRBJ2-7 | - | TRBV6-1 | CAGQGPLSYGQYF
TRBJ2-7 | many | TRBV27 | CASSKRTGIPPNPDYEQYF
TRBJ2-1 | - | TRBV15 | CATRHPTGRGYNEQFF
TRBJ2-5 | many | TRBV30 | CASGAHGSETQYF
TRBJ1-5 | many | TRBV4-2 | CASSPGQGNQPQHF
TRBJ1-2 | few | TRBV4-2 | CASGPGLQKEGYTF
TRBJ2-7 | many | TRBV29-1 | CSAGTTYEQYF
TRBJ1-5 | many | TRBV20-1 | CSARRDRGPYEPQHF
TRBJ2-7 | many | TRBV7-2 | CASSFFRTAPYEQYF
TRBJ1-4 | - | TRBV20-1 | CSASNRLNEKLFF
TRBJ1-1 | many | TRBV7-2 | CASSIFRGTEAFF
TRBJ1-1 | many | TRBV5-1 | CASSLMGNLEAFF
TRBJ1-6 | few | TRBV5-1 | CASSLEAAQNSPLHF
TRBJ2-3 | many | TRBV3-1 | CASSQVDTQYF
TRBJ2-3 | many | TRBV12-3/TRBV12-4 | CASSPLAGGPGDTQYF
TRBJ1-4 | many | TRBV25-1 | CASSNGMGQGVNEKLFF
TRBJ1-5 | many | TRBV12-3/TRBV12-4 | CASSFGESQPQHF